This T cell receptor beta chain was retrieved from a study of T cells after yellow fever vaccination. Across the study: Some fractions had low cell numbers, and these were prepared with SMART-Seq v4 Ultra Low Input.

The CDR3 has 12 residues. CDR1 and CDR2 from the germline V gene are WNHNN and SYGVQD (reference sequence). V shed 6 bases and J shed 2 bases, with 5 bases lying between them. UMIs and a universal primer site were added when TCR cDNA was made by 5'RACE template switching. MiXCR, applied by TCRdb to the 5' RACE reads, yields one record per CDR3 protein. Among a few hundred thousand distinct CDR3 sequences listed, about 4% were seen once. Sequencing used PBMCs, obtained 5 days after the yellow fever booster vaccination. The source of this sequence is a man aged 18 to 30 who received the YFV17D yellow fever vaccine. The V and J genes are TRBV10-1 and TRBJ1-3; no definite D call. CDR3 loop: CASRGTGNTIYF. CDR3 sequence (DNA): TGCGCCAGCAGAGGAACTGGAAACACCATATATTTT.